The present T cell receptor beta chain was sequenced within a study of control samples from healthy donors and cancer patients. Profiled with immunoSEQ multiplex PCR; TCRdb holds only in-frame clones, not every one. Among approximately 27,000 clones listed, roughly 85% were seen once. V gave up 3 bases and J gave up 4 bases, with 16 bases separating them. Germline loops: CDR1 MGHRA, CDR2 YSYEKL. The CDR3 length is 16 residues. The rearrangement uses TRBV4-1 and TRBJ1-3, with TRBD1 as a possible D gene (6 bases). The sample consisted of PBMCs. This TCR came from a woman in her sixties or seventies with head and neck cancer. CDR3 DNA: TGCGCCAGCAGCCACCTCAATCGGGACACAGGAAACACCATATATTTT. It is translated as CASSHLNRDTGNTIYF.